This T cell receptor beta chain came from a study of shared clonotypes between healthy human individuals (dated by TCRdb to 2018 to 2020). Broadly, across the study: The cohort comprised a couple of women and a few men aged 18 to 49 years. Blood TCR repertoires of roughly five healthy adults were deeply sequenced to estimate repertoire size and the extent of clonotype sharing between individuals. Each donor's leukapheresis produced roughly between roughly 0.94 and 9.5 billion PBMCs. For each donor, three plates each were used for CD4 naive and CD4 memory, two plates were used for CD8 naive, and one plate was used for CD8 memory. Libraries were prepared and TCR repertoires were sequenced by different laboratories using diverse techniques, in order to increase sequencing depth and limit assay-specific biases.

CD8 naive samples were obtained by positive selection for CCR7 among CD45RO-negative cells, yielding a CD45RA+CCR7+ population from which TemRA cells were excluded. Donors were healthy HIV-negative adults with no recently reported acute infections or vaccinations. Only Caucasian adults living in Nashville, Tennessee, USA were represented among the donors. After blood collection by leukapheresis, PBMCs were isolated using Ficoll-Histopaque density gradient centrifugation and then cryopreserved in the vapor phase of liquid nitrogen. Analytical flow cytometry was used to check the purity and quantity of every magnetically sorted T cell population. Each sorted fraction had its genomic DNA isolated and then quantified by UV absorbance on a Nanodrop 2000c. Taken from cysteine to phenylalanine, the CDR3 has 18 residues. Just CDR3 DNA is preserved here, 54 bases in frame from base 1. Taken from the germline V gene, the CDR1 and CDR2 loops are LGHNA and YNFKEQ. Trimming costs V 1 base and J 5 bases, and their ends lie 23 bases apart.

Broader findings and caveats from the paper: The small number of donors limited the genetic and exposure-history diversity represented. Only blood was sampled, and tissue TCR repertoires likely differ from those in blood. Naive subsets generally had larger estimated clonotype richness than memory subsets did. Even with the large sequencing depth, rarefaction of the sorted-subset datasets indicated that sequencing was incomplete. Based on pairwise subsampling, the degree of clonotype sharing among donors was expected to be affected by sequencing depth. Compared with non-shared clonotypes, clonotypes shared by all four sorted-subset donors had higher generation probabilities. Sharing across several donors was observed for roughly 5.4% of naive CD4, less than 4% of naive CD8, roughly 2.4% of memory CD4, and 0.4% of memory CD8 clonotypes.

Using the deep immunoSEQ assay, TCR CDR3 regions were amplified from genomic DNA by multiplex PCR. For each cell subset, the extracted genomic DNA was distributed evenly across all wells of several immunoSEQ 96-well plates, and each plate served as one replicate. Each replicate PCR for sorted subsets received approximately 220 ng genomic DNA, equal to about 29,000 T cell genomes. Purified libraries were quantified with a Qubit 3.0 fluorometer, sized on a Bioanalyzer 2100, and re-quantified with the KAPA Library Quantification kit. A separate single-read 150-cycle Illumina NextSeq 550 flow cell was used to sequence each immunoSEQ 96-well plate. Processing in the source paper ran as follows. The immunoSEQ output contained only junctional sequences without quality scores, so filtering could not match that applied to full-length reads. To assign V/J genes and CDR3, sequences were annotated against IMGT germline references using PyIR, a Python wrapper for IgBLAST v1.9. Any read was removed if the V/J assignment was weak (E-value above 1e-6), the CDR3 was missing, or the read contained stop codons, out-of-frame junctions, or ambiguous translated residues. V3J clonotypes were defined by identical inferred V gene, J gene, and CDR3 amino acid sequence. Percentage overlap between repertoires was computed as shared unique clonotypes divided by the size of the smaller repertoire. Richness of each repertoire was evaluated using RTK rarefaction, the Chao1 estimator, and Recon v2.1 estimates of unobserved clonotypes. OLGA was used to compute generation probabilities for all TCRbeta clonotypes that the gDNA method yielded from a few donors. TCRdb re-hosts the immuneACCESS table, in-frame sequences only. Its copies lack some clones; in the studies checked, an unresolved V gene accounts for under half of them, and the cause for the rest is not known. The DNA gave D and trimming, while V, J and clone size come from that table. This sample is represented by about 2.2 million clones; around 93% of them were singletons. The ten largest clonotypes hold more than 1.5% of the sample.

With regard to this clone: The specificity of this receptor is unknown. Qualities for individual bases were not recorded, and no much larger clone is one base off.

The V and J segments used are TRBV4-2 and TRBJ2-5; the D gene is perhaps TRBD2, on 6 matching bases. Sequenced input: naive CD8+ T cells from PBMCs. The cell subset or site label here, explained by the study, means: CD45RA+CCR7+. The TCR originated in a man between 18 and 29 years old in good health. Some clones in this sample may be carry-over from other donors' samples. CDR3 protein: CASSQVLDYEGLGETQYF. The bases read TGTGCCAGCAGCCAAGTATTGGACTACGAGGGGCTCGGGGAGACCCAGTACTTC.